These T cell receptor beta chains were read from a single sample in a study of early T cells in non-severe SARS-CoV-2 infection. Each CDR3 protein is one row after TCRdb ran MiXCR on the 5' RACE reads. The table lists fewer than 85,000 distinct CDR3 sequences, 12% to 15% of them singletons. The sample taken for sequencing was whole blood. Every receptor here comes from an adult who was a healthcare worker with PCR-confirmed SARS-CoV-2 infection or an uninfected control (not recorded which). Each CDR3 is given with its conserved first and last residue. Each record gives: V gene, clone size, D gene, J gene, CDR3 DNA, CDR3 protein. A D gene is named only where the DNA matches it firmly. Clone size is not always given. Where it is, it says once, few, many or a class for expanded clones.

v_gene: TRBV7-2; abundance: -; d_gene: -; j_gene: TRBJ1-1; CDR3nt: TGTGCCAGCAGCTTGACAGTTAAATACACTGAAGCTTTCTTT; CDR3aa: CASSLTVKYTEAFF
v_gene: TRBV27; abundance: -; d_gene: -; j_gene: TRBJ2-7; CDR3nt: TGTGCCAGCAGTTCTCGGGGCGAGCAGTACTTC; CDR3aa: CASSSRGEQYF
v_gene: TRBV12-3/TRBV12-4; abundance: few; d_gene: TRBD1; j_gene: TRBJ2-2; CDR3nt: TGTGCCAGCAGGATCGGGACAGGGTCCGGGGAGCTGTTTTTT; CDR3aa: CASRIGTGSGELFF
v_gene: TRBV11-2; abundance: few; d_gene: -; j_gene: TRBJ2-1; CDR3nt: TGTGCCAGCAGCAGAAGTGGACAGCAGTACAATGAGCAGTTCTTC; CDR3aa: CASSRSGQQYNEQFF
v_gene: TRBV10-3; abundance: many; d_gene: TRBD1; j_gene: TRBJ2-6; CDR3nt: TGTGCCATCTCCCTACAGGGGGAGCGTGGGTCTGGGGCCAACGTCCTGACTTTC; CDR3aa: CAISLQGERGSGANVLTF
v_gene: TRBV11-2; abundance: few; d_gene: -; j_gene: TRBJ1-1; CDR3nt: TGTGCCAGCAGCTATCCAATCACTGAAGCTTTCTTT; CDR3aa: CASSYPITEAFF
v_gene: TRBV7-9; abundance: few; d_gene: -; j_gene: TRBJ1-2; CDR3nt: TGTGCCAGCAGCTTTGGGAATCTGAACTATGGCTACACCTTC; CDR3aa: CASSFGNLNYGYTF
v_gene: TRBV4-2; abundance: -; d_gene: -; j_gene: TRBJ2-1; CDR3nt: TGTGCCAGCAGCCGGGAACCTCAAACTAGCAATGAGCAGTTCTTC; CDR3aa: CASSREPQTSNEQFF
v_gene: TRBV7-8; abundance: many; d_gene: -; j_gene: TRBJ2-1; CDR3nt: TGTGCCAGCAGCTCGTGGGGCAATGAGCAGTTCTTC; CDR3aa: CASSSWGNEQFF
v_gene: TRBV9; abundance: many; d_gene: TRBD1; j_gene: TRBJ2-1; CDR3nt: TGTGCCAGCAGCGTAGTGGGACAGGGAAACCGTGTTATGAGGTACAATGAGCAGTTCTTC; CDR3aa: CASSVVGQGNRVMRYNEQFF
v_gene: TRBV7-9; abundance: -; d_gene: -; j_gene: TRBJ1-6; CDR3nt: TGTGCCAGCAGCTTACAAGGAGGGGAAGGCTCACCCCTCCACTTT; CDR3aa: CASSLQGGEGSPLHF
v_gene: TRBV3-1; abundance: -; d_gene: TRBD1; j_gene: TRBJ1-2; CDR3nt: TGTGCCAGCAGCCAGAGACAGGGCTATGGCTACACCTTC; CDR3aa: CASSQRQGYGYTF
v_gene: TRBV6-1; abundance: many; d_gene: -; j_gene: TRBJ1-4; CDR3nt: TGTGCCAGCAGTGAACAGCCGGACGTATCCGAAAAACTGTTTTTT; CDR3aa: CASSEQPDVSEKLFF
v_gene: TRBV5-5; abundance: -; d_gene: -; j_gene: TRBJ1-6; CDR3nt: TGTGCCAGCAGCTCCTACACCAGCTCCTATAATTCACCCCTCCACTTT; CDR3aa: CASSSYTSSYNSPLHF
v_gene: TRBV5-1; abundance: many; d_gene: TRBD1; j_gene: TRBJ1-1; CDR3nt: TGCGCCAGCAGCTTGCTAGGGGATCGGGACAGCGAAGCTTTCTTT; CDR3aa: CASSLLGDRDSEAFF
v_gene: TRBV11-1; abundance: -; d_gene: TRBD1; j_gene: TRBJ2-1; CDR3nt: TGTGCCAGCAGCTTGACAGGGGGCCTATCCTACAATGAGCAGTTCTTC; CDR3aa: CASSLTGGLSYNEQFF